Listed below are T cell receptor beta chains from one sample, sequenced in a study of siplizumab effects on memory and regulatory T cells. The repertoire was sequenced with immunoSEQ multiplex PCR; TCRdb's copy has only in-frame clones and lacks some. The profile shows about 40,000 clones, about 90% of them singletons. Sequencing used naive CD4+ T cells sorted from blood. Source of these receptors: a human donor in good health. Each CDR3 is given with its conserved first and last residue. The order of the fields is D gene, V gene, J gene, clone size, CDR3 DNA, CDR3 protein. The D gene is left open where the match is weak. Some rows have no size entry. The others give once, few or many, or a class for an expanded clone.

>NA|TRBV9|TRBJ1-3|NA
TGTGCCAGCAGCGTAGAGACGGCCGGGATCCTCTCTGGAAACACCATATATTTT
CASSVETAGILSGNTIYF
>NA|TRBV10-3|TRBJ2-5|NA
TGTGCCATGGGTCGGAGAAGTCAAGAGACCCAGTACTTC
CAMGRRSQETQYF
>NA|TRBV10-3|TRBJ2-5|NA
TGTGCCATCAGTGAGTCCGGCAGGCAAGAGACCCAGTACTTC
CAISESGRQETQYF
>NA|TRBV5-1|TRBJ2-7|NA
TGCGCCAGCAGCTTGGAACGATCCGGGACACTGGGGCAGTACTTC
CASSLERSGTLGQYF
>TRBD1|TRBV30|TRBJ1-2|NA
TGTGCCTGGTCTCCTGACAGGGACTATGGCTACACCTTC
CAWSPDRDYGYTF
>NA|TRBV9|TRBJ2-5|NA
TGTGCCAGCAGCCACAGGAATCGAGAGACCCAGTACTTC
CASSHRNRETQYF
>NA|TRBV6-6|TRBJ2-6|NA
TGTGCCAGCAGAATCCTCAATGCTGGCGGGGCCAACGTCCTGACTTTC
CASRILNAGGANVLTF
>TRBD1|TRBV6-5|TRBJ2-5|NA
TGTGCCAGCAGTTACTCCGGGACAGGGGGCCAAGAGACCCAGTACTTC
CASSYSGTGGQETQYF
>NA|TRBV7-2|TRBJ1-2|NA
TGTGCCAGCAGCTCCCGGGGCAGCCCTTTTGCTAACTATGGCTACACCTTC
CASSSRGSPFANYGYTF
>TRBD1|TRBV19|TRBJ1-5|few
TGTGCCAGTAGTACAAACGGACAGGCAAATCAGCCCCAGCATTTT
CASSTNGQANQPQHF
>NA|TRBV20-1|TRBJ1-1|few
TGCAGTGCTGGCCGGAACACTGAAGCTTTCTTT
CSAGRNTEAFF
>TRBD1|TRBV15|TRBJ2-3|NA
TGTGCCACCAGCAGAGATGTCTGGGGACAGGGGGCATCAGATACGCAGTATTTT
CATSRDVWGQGASDTQYF
>NA|TRBV5-8|TRBJ1-5|NA
TGTGCCAGCAGCTTGGCCTTACAGGGTATTAGCAATCAGCCCCAGCATTTT
CASSLALQGISNQPQHF
>NA|TRBV6-5|TRBJ1-1|once
TGTGCCAGCAGACACAGGGTAATGAACACTGAAGCTTTCTTT
CASRHRVMNTEAFF
>NA|TRBV28|TRBJ2-3|NA
TGTGCCAGCAGCCTGGCCCGGCGGTCAGATACGCAGTATTTT
CASSLARRSDTQYF